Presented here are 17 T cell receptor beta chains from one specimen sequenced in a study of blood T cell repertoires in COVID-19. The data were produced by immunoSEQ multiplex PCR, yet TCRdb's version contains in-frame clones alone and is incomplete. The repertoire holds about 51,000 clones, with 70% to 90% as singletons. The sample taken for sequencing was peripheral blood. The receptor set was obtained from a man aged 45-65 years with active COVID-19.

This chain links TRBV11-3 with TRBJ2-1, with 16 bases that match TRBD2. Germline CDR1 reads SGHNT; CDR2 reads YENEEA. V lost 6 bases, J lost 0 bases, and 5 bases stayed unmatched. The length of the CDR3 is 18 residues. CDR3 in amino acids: CASRTGLAGGRSYNEQFF. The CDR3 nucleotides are TGTGCCAGCAGGACGGGACTAGCGGGGGGGCGCTCCTACAATGAGCAGTTCTTC.

The CDR3 loop reads CSVYGLAGVDTQYF. The CDR3 DNA sequence: TGCAGCGTTTATGGACTAGCGGGAGTAGATACGCAGTATTTT. The chain joins TRBV29-1 to TRBJ2-3; TRBD2 aligns across 13 bases. Germline CDR1 and CDR2: SQVTM and ANQGSEA. The CDR3 consists of 14 residues. V shed 5 bases, J shed 5 bases, and the junction held 4 bases outside the gene matches.

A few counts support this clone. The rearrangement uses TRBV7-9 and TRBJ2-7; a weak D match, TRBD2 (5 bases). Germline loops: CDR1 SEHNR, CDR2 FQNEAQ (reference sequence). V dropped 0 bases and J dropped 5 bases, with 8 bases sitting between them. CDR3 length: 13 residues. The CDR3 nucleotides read TGTGCCAGCAGCTTAGCGGGAGCTGACGAGCAGTACGTC. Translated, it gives CASSLAGADEQYV.

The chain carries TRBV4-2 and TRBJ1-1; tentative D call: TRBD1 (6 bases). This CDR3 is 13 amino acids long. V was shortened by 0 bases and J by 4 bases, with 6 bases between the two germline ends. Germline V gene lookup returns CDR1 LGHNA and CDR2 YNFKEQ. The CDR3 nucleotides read TGTGCCAGCAGCCAAGAAGGGGGCACTGAAGCTTTCTTT. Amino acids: CASSQEGGTEAFF.

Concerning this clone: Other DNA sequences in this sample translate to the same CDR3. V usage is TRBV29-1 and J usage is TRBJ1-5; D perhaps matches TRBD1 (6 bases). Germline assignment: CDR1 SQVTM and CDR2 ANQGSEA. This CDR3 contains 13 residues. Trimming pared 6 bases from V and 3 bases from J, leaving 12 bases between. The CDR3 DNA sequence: TGCAGCGTCGACCAGGGGCCCAATCAGCCCCAGCATTTT. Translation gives CSVDQGPNQPQHF.

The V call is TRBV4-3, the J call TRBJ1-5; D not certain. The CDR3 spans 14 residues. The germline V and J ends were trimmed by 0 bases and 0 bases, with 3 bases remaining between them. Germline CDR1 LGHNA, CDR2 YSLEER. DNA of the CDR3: TGCGCCAGCAGCCAAGAATATAGCAATCAGCCCCAGCATTTT. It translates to CASSQEYSNQPQHF.

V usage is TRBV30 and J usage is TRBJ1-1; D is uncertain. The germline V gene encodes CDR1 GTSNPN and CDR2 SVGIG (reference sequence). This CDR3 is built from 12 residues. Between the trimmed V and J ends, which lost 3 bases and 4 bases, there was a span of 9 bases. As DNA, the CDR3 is TGTGCCTGGAGATCACTCGGCACTGAAGCTTTCTTT. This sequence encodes CAWRSLGTEAFF.

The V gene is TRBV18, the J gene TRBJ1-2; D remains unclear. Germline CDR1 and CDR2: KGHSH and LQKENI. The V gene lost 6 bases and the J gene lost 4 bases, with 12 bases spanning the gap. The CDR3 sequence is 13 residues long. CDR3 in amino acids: CASSGLVRYGYTF. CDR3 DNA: TGTGCCAGCTCCGGCCTAGTTCGCTATGGCTACACCTTC.

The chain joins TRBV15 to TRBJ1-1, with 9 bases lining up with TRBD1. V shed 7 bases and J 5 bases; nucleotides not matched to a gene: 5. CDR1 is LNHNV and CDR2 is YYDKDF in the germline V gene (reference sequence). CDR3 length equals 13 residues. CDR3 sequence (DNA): TGTGCCACCACCGAACAGGGGGCGACTGAAGCTTTCTTT. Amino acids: CATTEQGATEAFF.

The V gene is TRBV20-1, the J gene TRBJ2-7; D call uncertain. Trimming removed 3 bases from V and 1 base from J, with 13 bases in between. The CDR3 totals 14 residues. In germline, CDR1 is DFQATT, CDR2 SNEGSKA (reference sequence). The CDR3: CSASPGTTSYEQYF. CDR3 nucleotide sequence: TGCAGTGCTAGTCCAGGTACCACATCCTACGAGCAGTACTTC.

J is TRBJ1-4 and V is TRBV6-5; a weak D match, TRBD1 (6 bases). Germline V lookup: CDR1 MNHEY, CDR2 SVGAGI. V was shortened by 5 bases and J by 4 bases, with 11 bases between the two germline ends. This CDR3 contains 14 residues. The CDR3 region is CASSRQVINEKLFF. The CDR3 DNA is TGTGCCAGCAGTAGACAGGTGATTAATGAAAAACTGTTTTTT.

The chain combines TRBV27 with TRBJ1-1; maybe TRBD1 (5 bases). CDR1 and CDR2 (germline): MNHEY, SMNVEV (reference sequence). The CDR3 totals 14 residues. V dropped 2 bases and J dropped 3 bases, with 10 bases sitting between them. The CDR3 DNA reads TGTGCCAGCAGTTTACGGGGGTCACACACTGAAGCTTTCTTT. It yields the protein CASSLRGSHTEAFF.

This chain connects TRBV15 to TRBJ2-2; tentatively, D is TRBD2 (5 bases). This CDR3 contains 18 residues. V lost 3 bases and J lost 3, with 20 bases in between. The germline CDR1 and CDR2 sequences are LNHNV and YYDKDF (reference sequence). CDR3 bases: TGTGCCACCAGCAGCGCCCTACTGGATGAGGGAGACACCGGGGAGCTGTTTTTT. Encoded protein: CATSSALLDEGDTGELFF. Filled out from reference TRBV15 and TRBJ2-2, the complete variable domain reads DAMVIQNPRYQVTQFGKPVTLSCSQTLNHNVMYWYQQKSSQAPKLLFHYYDKDFNNEADTPDNFQSRRPNTSFCFLDIRSPGLGDTAMYLCATSSALLDEGDTGELFFGEGSRLTVL.

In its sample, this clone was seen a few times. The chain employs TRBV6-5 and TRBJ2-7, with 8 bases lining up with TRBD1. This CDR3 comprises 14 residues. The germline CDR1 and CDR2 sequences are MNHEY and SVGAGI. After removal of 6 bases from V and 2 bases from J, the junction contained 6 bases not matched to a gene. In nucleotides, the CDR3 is TGTGCCAGCAGACCCGACAGGGGCACCTACGAGCAGTACGTC. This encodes CASRPDRGTYEQYV.

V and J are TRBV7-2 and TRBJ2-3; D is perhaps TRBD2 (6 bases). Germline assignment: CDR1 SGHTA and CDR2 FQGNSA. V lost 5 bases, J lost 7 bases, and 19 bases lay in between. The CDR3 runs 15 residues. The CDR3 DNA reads TGTGCCAGCAGCCCCCCAGGGAGGTTGTTGTATACGCAGTATTTT. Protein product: CASSPPGRLLYTQYF.

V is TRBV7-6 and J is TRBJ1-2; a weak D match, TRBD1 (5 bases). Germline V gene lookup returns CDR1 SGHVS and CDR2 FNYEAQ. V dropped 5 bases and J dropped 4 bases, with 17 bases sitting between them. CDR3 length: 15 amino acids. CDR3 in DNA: TGTGCCAGCAGCAGGGGTCCCCTAGTGCGCTATGGCTACACCTTC. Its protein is CASSRGPLVRYGYTF.

The CDR3 DNA is TGTGCCAGTAGTAACACAGGCTGGGGCTACACCTTC. This codes for CASSNTGWGYTF. The rearrangement uses TRBV19 and TRBJ1-2, with D possibly matching TRBD1 (5 bases). Germline CDR1 is LNHDA and CDR2 is SQIVND (reference sequence). Trimming stripped 4 bases from V and 8 bases from J, with 11 bases between. The CDR3 is 12 residues long.